This TCR beta chain is from a study of metastatic and nonmetastatic thyroid tumors. Study overall: The comparison covered peripheral blood and tumor or nodule tissue in malignant and benign thyroid patients.

This clone was seen ten or more times. Antigen unknown. A much larger clonotype is one base distant, so this may be a read error. As handled by the study authors: Variation in CDR3 across clinicopathological groups served as the basis for constructing a distant-metastasis classifier in papillary thyroid cancer. Using MiXCR, TCRdb reanalyzed the PCR reads. The V and J calls and clone size are TCRdb's, not the authors'. The repertoire holds tens of thousands of clones, with 3.5% to 5% as singletons. No treatment had been given to any patient before thyroid surgery. CDR3 length: 14 residues. Germline-derived CDR1 and CDR2 are SGHVT and SQSDAQ. General study results and limits: Reported TCR beta diversity, measured in blood and tumor, was significantly higher for malignant thyroid tumors than for benign nodules.

This clonotype was obtained from a female donor with papillary thyroid cancer or a benign thyroid nodule (not recorded which). Some clones in this sample may be carry-over from other donors' samples. The chain links TRBV7-4 to TRBJ2-7; a possible D gene is TRBD2 (8 bases). The sequenced material came from blood. The CDR3 DNA reads TGTGCCAGCAGCCCCGGGAGGGGGCCTTACGGGCAGTACTTC. It is translated as CASSPGRGPYGQYF. Filled out from reference TRBV7-4 and TRBJ2-7, the complete variable domain reads GAGVSQSPRYKVAKRGRDVALRCDSISGHVTLYWYRQTLGQGSEVLTYSQSDAQRDKSGRPSGRFSAERPERSVSTLKIQRTEQGDSAVYLCASSPGRGPYGQYFGPGTRLTVT.